There are many counts of the clone carrying this T cell receptor (beta chain). Antigen specificity is unknown. TCRdb fed the 5' RACE reads into MiXCR, producing one record per CDR3 protein. The sample lists 69,000 or so distinct CDR3 sequences; under 5.5% were seen once. This sample is drawn from a study of CD8 T cells in ankylosing spondylitis. Study-wide findings and caveats: Clones linked to disease were reported to show significant enrichment in matched ankylosing spondylitis synovial fluid.

This receptor was taken from a male donor with ankylosing spondylitis or in good health (not recorded which). The sequencing sample was made of blood, either unsorted or a sorted T cell fraction (not recorded which).

CDR3 amino acids: CSARALLKKGYGYTF. CDR3 coding DNA: TGCAGTGCTAGAGCCCTACTCAAAAAAGGCTATGGCTACACCTTC. The rearrangement joins TRBV20-1 to TRBJ1-2; D is undetermined. Germline-derived CDR1 and CDR2 are DFQATT and SNEGSKA (reference sequence). The ends were cut back, 1 base at V and 4 bases at J, with 16 bases in the middle. The CDR3 runs to 15 residues.